The 26 T cell receptor beta chains below come from one sample, sequenced in a study of blood T cell repertoires in COVID-19 (dated by TCRdb to 2018 to 2020). Library preparation was by the immunoSEQ multiplex PCR assay. The source is immuneACCESS, and TCRdb retained only in-frame sequences with V and J called. Part of the clones is not carried over; for the studies checked, unresolved V genes explain less than half of this, and the remainder is unexplained. In this sample the table shows a few hundred thousand clones, approximately 90% of which occur a single time. Roughly 10% of the sample is in the top ten clones. Sequences were obtained from PBMCs or T cells enriched from blood (not recorded which). Every receptor here comes from a man aged 35 to 55 who had recovered from COVID-19.

A single count supports this clone. The chain is built from TRBV11-2 and TRBJ1-3; tentatively, D is TRBD1 (6 bases). The CDR3 runs to 16 residues. Germline assignment: CDR1 SGHAT and CDR2 FQNNGV. V lost 5 bases, J lost 0 bases, and 14 bases lay in between. CDR3: CASSPYQGSSGNTIYF. The CDR3 coding sequence is TGTGCCAGCAGCCCCTACCAGGGGAGCTCTGGAAACACCATATATTTT.

The chain is built from TRBV5-1 and TRBJ2-7; the match to TRBD2 covers 7 bases. Germline CDR1 and CDR2: SGHRS and YFSETQ. V gave up 2 bases and J gave up 6 bases; unmatched junction bases: 5. This CDR3 spans 13 amino acids. CDR3 coding DNA: TGCGCCAGCAGCTTCCTAGGACTAGTCGAGCAGTACTTC. This gives the protein CASSFLGLVEQYF.

The chain combines TRBV28 with TRBJ2-1, with TRBD2 matching over 14 bases. The CDR3 loop spans 15 amino acids. CDR1 is MDHEN, CDR2 SYDVKM, per germline. Trimming cost V 10 bases and J 8 bases; bases outside gene matches: 10. CDR3 sequence (DNA): TGTGCCACCCAGACCGGGACTAGCGGGAGTGATGAGCAGTTCTTC. Amino acid sequence: CATQTGTSGSDEQFF.

The chain is built from TRBV19 and TRBJ2-7; D not resolved. The V end was cut by 4 bases, the J end by 0 bases, with 10 bases between. Germline CDR1 is LNHDA and CDR2 is SQIVND (reference sequence). The CDR3 has 14 residues. The CDR3 loop is CASSNPSYSYEQYF. As DNA, the CDR3 is TGTGCCAGTAGTAATCCCAGTTACTCCTACGAGCAGTACTTC.

The CDR3 here is CASSLGSGRHTQYF. DNA for the CDR3: TGTGCCAGCAGTTTAGGATCGGGTCGTCATACGCAGTATTTT. This chain uses TRBV28 with TRBJ2-3; unclear D gene. Between the trimmed V and J ends, which lost 2 bases and 7 bases, there was a span of 13 bases. The CDR3 sequence is 14 residues long. CDR1 is MDHEN, CDR2 SYDVKM, per germline.

V gene TRBV5-5 combines with J gene TRBJ1-2, with TRBD1 as a possible D gene (6 bases). CDR3 length equals 14 residues. Trimming took 6 bases from V and 3 from J, leaving 15 bases between them. CDR1 is SGHKS, CDR2 YYEKEE, per germline (reference sequence). The CDR3: CASTKGESDYGYTF. The CDR3 DNA is TGTGCCAGCACGAAGGGGGAGTCGGACTATGGCTACACCTTC.

Here the CDR3 DNA reads TGTGCCAGCAGCTATTCAGCGCGCACAGATACGCAGTATTTT. Residues: CASSYSARTDTQYF. The chain combines TRBV7-3 with TRBJ2-3, with unresolved D. Germline CDR1 is SGHTA and CDR2 is FQGTGA. The V and J ends lost 4 bases and 1 base respectively, with 9 bases between them. The length of the CDR3 is 14 residues.

The genes are TRBV28 and TRBJ2-6, with D perhaps TRBD2 (6 bases). Germline CDR1 MDHEN, CDR2 SYDVKM. V lost 3 bases, J lost 1 base, and 13 bases lay in between. The CDR3 covers 17 residues. CDR3 in DNA: TGTGCCAGCAGTTTGATTGGACTACCATCTGGGGCCAACGTCCTGACTTTC. It is translated as CASSLIGLPSGANVLTF.

The chain has TRBV11-2 and TRBJ2-2; 7 positions agree with TRBD1. The V segment lost 6 bases and the J segment 2 bases; nucleotides outside the gene matches: 9. This CDR3 is 16 amino acids long. CDR1 is SGHAT and CDR2 is FQNNGV in the germline V gene. CDR3 coding DNA: TGTGCCAGCAGGGGCTTGCGACAGGGTAACACCGGGGAGCTGTTTTTT. Translation: CASRGLRQGNTGELFF.

The chain employs TRBV18 and TRBJ1-1; D remains ambiguous. Germline CDR1 KGHSH, CDR2 LQKENI. V lost 0 bases, J lost 4 bases, and 6 bases lay in between. The CDR3 extends over 13 amino acids. CDR3: CASSPPGSTEAFF. DNA for the CDR3: TGTGCCAGCTCACCACCGGGGAGCACTGAAGCTTTCTTT.

V gene TRBV7-2 combines with J gene TRBJ2-6; a weak D match, TRBD2 (5 bases). This CDR3 spans 16 amino acids. Germline V gene data show CDR1 as SGHTA and CDR2 as FQGNSA. The V end lost 1 base, the J end lost 1 base, and 8 bases lay between the germline ends. The CDR3 coding sequence is TGTGCCAGCAGCTTAGTAGCGCCTTCTGGGGCCAACGTCCTGACTTTC. Its translation is CASSLVAPSGANVLTF.

This chain uses TRBV7-9 with TRBJ2-1; D call uncertain. This CDR3 comprises 12 residues. CDR1 SEHNR and CDR2 FQNEAQ come from the germline V gene (reference sequence). Trimming pared 5 bases from V and 8 bases from J, leaving 10 bases between. The CDR3 sequence is CASSLDSYEQFF. CDR3 sequence (DNA): TGTGCCAGCAGCCTCGACTCGTATGAGCAGTTCTTC.

CDR3 in DNA: TGTGCCTGGGCGCAGGGGGCGAGCTCTGGAAACACCATATATTTT. Its protein product is CAWAQGASSGNTIYF. The chain recombines TRBV30 with TRBJ1-3; 8 bases map to TRBD1. Trimming at V came to 5 bases and at J to 0 bases, leaving 6 bases not matched to a gene. The CDR3 sequence is 15 residues long. Germline V gene sequence: CDR1 GTSNPN, CDR2 SVGIG (reference sequence).

The chain is built from TRBV6-5 and TRBJ2-7, with 8 bases lining up with TRBD1. Germline values: CDR1 MNHEY, CDR2 SVGAGI. V dropped 6 bases and J dropped 3; count of bases not matched to a gene: 7. This CDR3 comprises 14 residues. This chain's CDR3 is CASRLGQGGYEQYF. Here the CDR3 DNA reads TGTGCCAGCAGGCTCGGACAGGGCGGCTACGAGCAGTACTTC.

The chain has TRBV3-1 (or the pseudogene TRBV3-2) and TRBJ1-6, with D uncertain. Trimming stripped 7 bases from V and 4 bases from J, with 14 bases between. Germline CDR1 and CDR2: LGHDT and YNNKEL (reference sequence). There are 15 residues in the CDR3. The CDR3 sequence is CASKARSGYNSPLHF. The CDR3, as DNA: TGTGCCAGCAAAGCAAGATCAGGTTATAATTCACCCCTCCACTTT.

The J gene is TRBJ1-5, the V gene TRBV25-1; possibly TRBD1 for D (6 bases). Per germline, CDR1 MGHDK and CDR2 SYGVNS. CDR3 size: 13 residues. Trimming shortened V by 5 bases and J by 5 bases, and 10 bases separated the two germline ends. The CDR3 is CASSWDIDQPQHF. CDR3 DNA sequence: TGTGCCAGCAGTTGGGACATAGATCAGCCCCAGCATTTT.

The chain employs TRBV6-5 and TRBJ1-2; D not certain. Trimming took 1 base from V and 0 from J, leaving 12 bases between them. From germline, CDR1 is MNHEY and CDR2 SVGAGI. CDR3 length: 16 amino acids. DNA of the CDR3: TGTGCCAGCAGTTACTTGGCAACGCCAGCTAACTATGGCTACACCTTC. Translated, it gives CASSYLATPANYGYTF.

This clone was recorded once. The CDR3 here is CASSSLIGEDYEQYF. The CDR3, as DNA: TGTGCCAGCAGTTCCCTTATCGGTGAGGACTACGAGCAGTACTTC. This chain uses TRBV27 with TRBJ2-7, with D unresolved. Germline V gene lookup returns CDR1 MNHEY and CDR2 SMNVEV (reference sequence). Trimming stripped 4 bases from V and 3 bases from J, with 16 bases between. This CDR3 is built from 15 residues.

The chain carries TRBV10-3 and TRBJ1-2; possibly TRBD1 for D (6 bases). Germline CDR1 and CDR2: ENHRY and SYGVKD. The CDR3 contains 15 residues. V was cut by 6 bases and J by 0 bases, with 14 bases left in between. This CDR3 reads CAIRERTEANYGYTF. The CDR3 DNA reads TGTGCCATCAGGGAAAGGACAGAGGCTAACTATGGCTACACCTTC.

The rearrangement uses TRBV30 and TRBJ2-7; the D gene is possibly TRBD2 (5 bases). Looked up from germline, CDR1 is GTSNPN and CDR2 is SVGIG (reference sequence). The CDR3 is made up of 13 amino acids. V lost 4 bases and J 0 bases, leaving 10 bases between the germline ends. CDR3 bases: TGTGCCTGGAACGGACTGAGCTCCTACGAGCAGTACTTC. Amino acids: CAWNGLSSYEQYF.

The chain is built from TRBV19 and TRBJ1-1; D is perhaps TRBD1 (6 bases). Trimming removed 5 bases at V and 10 bases at J, with 17 bases between. The CDR3 has 13 amino acids. Germline-derived CDR1 and CDR2 are LNHDA and SQIVND (reference sequence). The CDR3 loop reads CASSDLRGLRAFF. As DNA, the CDR3 is TGTGCCAGTAGTGACCTCAGGGGACTAAGAGCTTTCTTT.

The CDR3 nucleotides read TGCGCCAGCTGGATGGGGCGGAACACTGAAGCTTTCTTT. Translation gives CASWMGRNTEAFF. This sequence joins TRBV10-2 and TRBJ1-1; perhaps TRBD1 as D (5 bases). The V gene's germline CDR1 is WSHSY and CDR2 SAAADI. V was cut by 8 bases and J by 1 base, with 11 bases left in between. The CDR3 is 13 residues long.

This clone was detected ten times or more. The CDR3: CASSYSRPWAGELFF. In DNA form, the CDR3 reads TGTGCCAGCAGTTACTCGAGGCCATGGGCCGGGGAGCTGTTTTTT. This chain uses TRBV6-5 with TRBJ2-2; D remains ambiguous. CDR3 length equals 15 residues. Germline values: CDR1 MNHEY, CDR2 SVGAGI. The V end lost 0 bases, the J end lost 6 bases, and 11 bases lay between the germline ends.

V gene TRBV11-3 combines with J gene TRBJ2-6; a weak D match, TRBD2 (5 bases). This CDR3 spans 15 amino acids. V lost 6 bases, J lost 0 bases, and 9 bases lay in between. Germline CDR1 is SGHNT and CDR2 is YENEEA. CDR3 sequence: CASSSRGSGANVLTF. CDR3 bases: TGTGCCAGCAGTTCACGGGGCTCTGGGGCCAACGTCCTGACTTTC.

This rearrangement joins TRBV14 to TRBJ1-1, with D uncertain. This CDR3 contains 14 residues. Germline V gene lookup returns CDR1 SGHDN and CDR2 FVKESK. Between the trimmed V and J ends, which lost 1 base and 4 bases, there was a span of 10 bases. The CDR3 here is CASSQVIRVTEAFF. The DNA for the CDR3 is TGTGCCAGCAGCCAAGTTATTCGGGTCACTGAAGCTTTCTTT.

This rearrangement joins TRBV9 to TRBJ1-1; possibly TRBD1 for D (6 bases). The CDR3 has 16 amino acids. V was shortened by 0 bases and J by 1 base, with 13 bases between the two germline ends. Germline loops: CDR1 SGDLS, CDR2 YYNGEE. DNA for the CDR3: TGTGCCAGCAGCGTAGCACCCCAGGGGACGAACACTGAAGCTTTCTTT. Protein sequence: CASSVAPQGTNTEAFF. The complete variable domain, with remaining parts taken from reference TRBV9 and TRBJ1-1, reads DSGVTQTPKHLITATGQRVTLRCSPRSGDLSVYWYQQSLDQGLQFLIQYYNGEERAKGNILERFSAQQFPDLHSELNLSSLELGDSALYFCASSVAPQGTNTEAFFGQGTRLTVV.